What follows are 26 T cell receptor beta chains derived from one specimen sequenced in a study of T cell changes during pregnancy in multiple sclerosis. Data came from immunoSEQ multiplex PCR; TCRdb stores just in-frame clones and leaves some out. The table includes more than 65,000 clones, approximately 91% detected once. The material sequenced was peripheral blood, taken in the first trimester of pregnancy. Receptor source: a female donor with multiple sclerosis, enrolled in a pregnancy study.

V is TRBV2 and J is TRBJ1-1; D remains unclear. The CDR3 sequence is 12 residues long. V lost 3 bases, J lost 8 bases, and 10 bases lay in between. Germline CDR1 is SNHLY and CDR2 is FYNNEI. In DNA form, the CDR3 reads TGTGCCAGCAGTGAGAGTCCGCGGGAAGCTTTCTTT. Translating it yields CASSESPREAFF.

The J gene is TRBJ2-7, the V gene TRBV18, with a weak D call TRBD1 (5 bases). With 6 bases removed from V and 0 bases from J, the gap between germline ends came to 15 bases. Germline values: CDR1 KGHSH, CDR2 LQKENI. CDR3 length equals 15 residues. CDR3 protein: CASSRTEGVSYEQYF. The CDR3 nucleotides are TGTGCCAGCTCCCGAACCGAAGGGGTCTCCTACGAGCAGTACTTC.

This sequence joins TRBV19 and TRBJ2-1; 7 bases are shared with TRBD2. This CDR3 spans 18 amino acids. The germline V gene encodes CDR1 LNHDA and CDR2 SQIVND (reference sequence). J was trimmed by 5 bases and V by 3 bases; bases with no gene match: 16. In nucleotides, the CDR3 is TGTGCCAGTAGTATCCGGGCTAGCGGTGAGGGGCGACACAATGAGCAGTTCTTC. Protein sequence: CASSIRASGEGRHNEQFF.

The rearrangement links TRBV15 to TRBJ2-7; 8 bases map to TRBD2. There are 14 residues in the CDR3. The trim removed 6 bases at V and 0 bases at J, leaving 4 bases unmatched. Germline V gives CDR1 LNHNV, CDR2 YYDKDF (reference sequence). The CDR3 loop reads CATRAGGLSYEQYF. Here the CDR3 DNA reads TGTGCCACCAGGGCGGGAGGACTCTCCTACGAGCAGTACTTC.

V is TRBV5-1 and J is TRBJ2-7; D gene uncertain. Per the germline V gene, CDR1 is SGHRS and CDR2 is YFSETQ. The CDR3 loop spans 13 amino acids. Trimming took 4 bases from V and 0 from J, leaving 8 bases between them. The CDR3 region has the DNA TGCGCCAGCAGCCCCGCGAGCTCCTACGAGCAGTACTTC. Translated, it gives CASSPASSYEQYF.

The chain joins TRBV4-1 to TRBJ2-7; possibly TRBD2 for D (6 bases). Germline loops: CDR1 MGHRA, CDR2 YSYEKL. Trimming cost V 2 bases and J 0 bases, with 17 bases left between them. The CDR3 runs 17 residues. This chain's CDR3 is CASSQRGGVLTSYEQYF. CDR3 DNA: TGCGCCAGCAGCCAACGGGGCGGGGTGTTGACCTCCTACGAGCAGTACTTC.

This clone was counted between two and nine times. The chain recombines TRBV11-2 with TRBJ1-2; TRBD1 agrees at 7 bases. The trim removed 5 bases at V and 7 bases at J, leaving 10 bases unmatched. The CDR3 consists of 14 residues. CDR1 and CDR2 (germline): SGHAT, FQNNGV. The CDR3 sequence is CASSPTGVKIGYTF. In DNA form, the CDR3 reads TGTGCCAGCAGCCCTACAGGGGTAAAGATTGGCTACACCTTC.

V and J are TRBV18 and TRBJ1-4; D is unclear. The V gene lost 2 bases and the J gene lost 1 base, with 17 bases spanning the gap. This CDR3 region has 18 residues. Germline V gene lookup returns CDR1 KGHSH and CDR2 LQKENI. CDR3 in amino acids: CASSPGAGTGRTNEKLFF. CDR3 coding DNA: TGTGCCAGCTCACCAGGTGCGGGCACCGGAAGAACTAATGAAAAACTGTTTTTT.

The rearrangement joins TRBV5-1 to TRBJ2-3, with 12 bases fitting TRBD2. Germline CDR1 is SGHRS and CDR2 is YFSETQ. J lost 2 bases, V lost 4 bases, and 5 bases had no gene match. The CDR3 is 16 amino acids. The CDR3 nucleotides are TGCGCCAGCAGCGGTCGGACTAGCGGGACCACAGATACGCAGTATTTT. Amino acids: CASSGRTSGTTDTQYF.

This chain joins TRBV21-1 and TRBJ1-5. TRBV21-1 is a pseudogene. The CDR3 is 13 amino acids. The CDR3 protein is CASTPSGGQPQHF. CDR3 coding DNA: TGTGCCAGCACCCCTTCGGGAGGTCAGCCCCAGCATTTT.

The chain combines TRBV27 with TRBJ2-4; tentatively, D is TRBD1 (5 bases). Germline values: CDR1 MNHEY, CDR2 SMNVEV (reference sequence). CDR3 length: 15 residues. With 5 bases removed from V and 1 base from J, the gap between germline ends came to 12 bases. CDR3 amino acids: CASSPTGPAKNIQYF. The DNA for the CDR3 is TGTGCCAGCAGTCCAACAGGACCGGCCAAAAACATTCAGTACTTC.

This clone appeared a single time. V is TRBV28 and J is TRBJ2-1; 10 bases fit TRBD2. Germline assignment: CDR1 MDHEN and CDR2 SYDVKM. V lost 5 bases and J lost 7; bases outside the gene matches: 11. The CDR3 length is 16 residues. The CDR3 here is CASSPRIAGGRNEQFF. For the CDR3, the DNA is TGTGCCAGCAGTCCCCGAATAGCGGGAGGACGGAATGAGCAGTTCTTC.

This rearrangement joins TRBV9 to TRBJ2-5; 11 bases are shared with TRBD1. This CDR3 contains 17 residues. Unmatched junction bases numbered 5, after V lost 1 base and J lost 0 bases. Germline CDR1 SGDLS, CDR2 YYNGEE. CDR3: CASSVSRTGGYQETQYF. The DNA for the CDR3 is TGTGCCAGCAGCGTATCGAGGACAGGGGGCTACCAAGAGACCCAGTACTTC.

This chain connects TRBV7-8 to TRBJ1-2; 9 bases align to TRBD1. The ends lost 5 bases at V and 1 base at J; junction bases unmatched: 11. This CDR3 is 17 amino acids long. The germline V gene has CDR1 SGHVS and CDR2 FQNEAQ. The CDR3 reads CASSPGGQGARNYGYTF. DNA for the CDR3: TGTGCCAGCAGCCCAGGGGGACAGGGTGCGCGTAACTATGGCTACACCTTC.

This clone was recorded once. The chain is built from TRBV10-3 and TRBJ2-5; 7 nucleotides agree with TRBD1. Germline trimming cut 0 bases from V and 6 bases from J; bases unmatched to any gene: 4. CDR1 is ENHRY, CDR2 SYGVKD, per germline. The CDR3 runs 14 residues. CDR3 region: CAISESTGYQTQYF. The CDR3 DNA reads as TGTGCCATCAGTGAGTCGACAGGGTACCAGACCCAGTACTTC.

The chain is built from TRBV29-1 and TRBJ1-1; 10 nucleotides line up with TRBD1. CDR3 length: 17 amino acids. CDR1 and CDR2 from the germline V gene are SQVTM and ANQGSEA. Trimming cost V 0 bases and J 5 bases; bases outside gene matches: 12. In DNA form, the CDR3 reads TGCAGCGTTGAAGATCCCTGGACAGGGGGAAGTGGGACTGAAGCTTTCTTT. Encoded protein: CSVEDPWTGGSGTEAFF.

The chain recombines TRBV28 with TRBJ2-7; TRBD2 is a possible D gene (6 bases). Deletions cut 4 bases from V and 3 bases from J, with 16 bases between. The CDR3 covers 15 residues. In germline, CDR1 is MDHEN, CDR2 SYDVKM. DNA of the CDR3: TGTGCCAGCAGTTCACGGGACTCCGGGGTCTACGAGCAGTACTTC. Translation: CASSSRDSGVYEQYF. The full variable domain, its missing parts supplied by reference TRBV28 and TRBJ2-7, is DVKVTQSSRYLVKRTGEKVFLECVQDMDHENMFWYRQDPGLGLRLIYFSYDVKMKEKGDIPEGYSVSREKKERFSLILESASTNQTSMYLCASSSRDSGVYEQYFGPGTRLTVT.

The chain carries TRBV7-9 and TRBJ1-4; TRBD1 aligns across 8 bases. The CDR3 length is 15 residues. Germline V gene lookup returns CDR1 SEHNR and CDR2 FQNEAQ (reference sequence). Germline trimming cut 5 bases from V and 2 bases from J; bases unmatched to any gene: 4. Written as DNA, the CDR3 is TGTGCCAGCAGCCCGGACAGGGTGACTAATGAAAAACTGTTTTTT. Translating it yields CASSPDRVTNEKLFF. The variable domain in full, completed from reference TRBV7-9 and TRBJ1-4, reads DTGVSQNPRHKITKRGQNVTFRCDPISEHNRLYWYRQTLGQGPEFLTYFQNEAQLEKSRLLSDRFSAERPKGSFSTLEIQRTEQGDSAMYLCASSPDRVTNEKLFFGSGTQLSVL.

In this sample, this clone turned up once. V is TRBV7-2 and J is TRBJ1-2; 8 bases match TRBD1. The CDR3 runs 15 residues. The germline gives CDR1 SGHTA, CDR2 FQGNSA. J gave up 7 bases and V 1 base, and 8 bases lay outside the gene matches. Written as DNA, the CDR3 is TGTGCCAGCAGCTTAGAACTCGGACAGGGTCGTGGCTACACCTTC. Translating gives CASSLELGQGRGYTF.

V and J are TRBV5-5 and TRBJ2-3; perhaps TRBD2 as D (5 bases). CDR3 length equals 16 residues. CDR1 and CDR2 (germline): SGHKS, YYEKEE (reference sequence). The V and J ends lost 0 bases and 0 bases respectively, with 11 bases between them. The CDR3 spells CASSLAAAASTDTQYF. The CDR3, as DNA: TGTGCCAGCAGCTTGGCTGCAGCGGCTAGCACAGATACGCAGTATTTT.

The chain recombines TRBV7-2 with TRBJ2-3; 7 bases line up with TRBD2. The CDR3 totals 15 residues. Germline-derived CDR1 and CDR2 are SGHTA and FQGNSA. The junction had 7 bases not matched to a gene; V was cut back by 1 base and J by 6 bases. The CDR3 DNA reads TGTGCCAGCAGCTTAGGAGGGGCGGGAGTGGATACGCAGTATTTT. Its translation is CASSLGGAGVDTQYF.

The V call is TRBV7-3, the J call TRBJ2-6; a possible D gene is TRBD1 (6 bases). V lost 4 bases, J lost 0 bases, and 10 bases lay in between. Germline-derived CDR1 and CDR2 are SGHTA and FQGTGA. The length of the CDR3 is 16 residues. CDR3 coding DNA: TGTGCCAGCAGCTCACAGGGTTCCTCTGGGGCCAACGTCCTGACTTTC. Its protein product is CASSSQGSSGANVLTF.

The chain carries TRBV4-1 and TRBJ1-2, with unresolved D. Trimming stripped 0 bases from V and 8 bases from J, with 19 bases between. This CDR3 region has 16 residues. From germline, CDR1 is MGHRA and CDR2 YSYEKL. The CDR3: CASSQEVQRGLLGYTF. The CDR3 bases are TGCGCCAGCAGCCAAGAAGTCCAAAGAGGGTTACTAGGCTACACCTTC.

V gene TRBV5-4 combines with J gene TRBJ2-3; 11 bases map to TRBD2. This CDR3 is 16 amino acids long. V lost 1 base to trimming and J lost 0 bases; unmatched junction nucleotides: 1. Per the germline V gene, CDR1 is SGHNT and CDR2 is YYREEE (reference sequence). CDR3 coding DNA: TGTGCCAGCAGCTTGAGACTAGCGGGGAGCACAGATACGCAGTATTTT. Translated: CASSLRLAGSTDTQYF. The full variable domain, its missing parts supplied by reference TRBV5-4 and TRBJ2-3, is ETGVTQSPTHLIKTRGQQVTLRCSSQSGHNTVSWYQQALGQGPQFIFQYYREEENGRGNFPPRFSGLQFPNYSSELNVNALELDDSALYLCASSLRLAGSTDTQYFGPGTRLTVL.

This clone occurred once. This CDR3 reads CASSLRPQDRGETQYF. CDR3 sequence (DNA): TGCGCCAGCAGCTTGAGGCCCCAGGACAGGGGAGAGACCCAGTACTTC. The chain carries TRBV5-1 and TRBJ2-5; 9 bases align to TRBD1. Germline CDR1 SGHRS, CDR2 YFSETQ. The J segment lost 4 bases and the V segment lost 1 base, leaving 8 bases of the junction unmatched. This CDR3 has 16 amino acids.

V is TRBV6-1 and J is TRBJ1-1; 8 nucleotides agree with TRBD1. The CDR3 is 14 residues long. V lost 7 bases and J lost 4; bases outside the gene matches: 8. Germline CDR1 reads MNHNS; CDR2 reads SASEGT. Here the CDR3 reads CASTPGQERTEAFF. The CDR3 DNA follows: TGTGCCAGCACCCCGGGACAGGAGCGCACTGAAGCTTTCTTT.